Presented here are 27 T cell receptor beta chains from one specimen sequenced in a study of blood T cells in healthy people across ages. A second PCR, run for about 6 to 11 cycles, used a sample-barcoded 5' primer plus a J-beta primer mix. TCRdb redid the calling of the 5' RACE reads with MiXCR, one entry per CDR3 protein. The sample shows 710,000 or so distinct CDR3 sequences, approximately 29% of them seen only once. Material for sequencing was blood. These receptor sequences come from an elderly woman in good health.

The chain links TRBV20-1 to TRBJ1-1; possibly TRBD1 for D (6 bases). V gave up 3 bases and J gave up 3 bases, with 11 bases separating them. Germline V CDR1 and CDR2: DFQATT, SNEGSKA (reference sequence). CDR3 length: 13 residues. CDR3 DNA sequence: TGCAGTGCTAGTGGGGGGGCCGACACTGAAGCTTTCTTT. Amino acids: CSASGGADTEAFF.

This clonotype was found a few times. The chain recombines TRBV5-1 with TRBJ1-1, with D possibly TRBD1 on 6 matching bases. Germline V gene lookup returns CDR1 SGHRS and CDR2 YFSETQ. The ends were cut back, 4 bases at V and 2 bases at J, with 12 bases in the middle. The CDR3 runs to 14 residues. DNA of the CDR3: TGCGCCAGCAGCATAGGACAGCTTAACACTGAAGCTTTCTTT. The encoded protein is CASSIGQLNTEAFF.

Concerning this clonotype: A much larger clone lies one base from this, so it may be a read error. The rearrangement links TRBV5-1 to TRBJ2-5; 8 bases match TRBD2. Germline loops: CDR1 SGHRS, CDR2 YFSETQ. The CDR3 spans 14 residues. Unmatched junction bases numbered 9, after V lost 0 bases and J lost 11 bases. CDR3 in DNA: TGCGCCAGCAGCTTGGAACTAGCGGCGATAAAGCAGTACTTC. Encoded protein: CASSLELAAIKQYF.

Concerning this clonotype itself: A much bigger clone sits one base away, suggesting this may be a read error. The chain couples TRBV29-1 to TRBJ1-2, with unresolved D. The CDR3 totals 12 residues. Trimming left V 7 bases short and J 7 bases short, with 16 bases between. Germline CDR1 SQVTM, CDR2 ANQGSEA. CDR3 in DNA: TGCAGCGCCGAGATTGGACGCGGTGGCTACACCTTC. Translation gives CSAEIGRGGYTF.

This clonotype was detected many times. The rearrangement joins TRBV28 to TRBJ1-2, with 8 bases aligning to TRBD1. The trim removed 2 bases at V and 2 bases at J, leaving 1 base unmatched. There are 14 residues in the CDR3. Germline-derived CDR1 and CDR2 are MDHEN and SYDVKM. The CDR3 DNA reads TGTGCCAGCAGTTTAAGACAGGGGAACTATGGCTACACCTTC. As protein: CASSLRQGNYGYTF.

In this sample, this clonotype turned up many times. Here the CDR3 DNA reads TGTGCCAGCAGCTTAGCGGGGGGGCGGGAGACCCAGTACTTC. This encodes CASSLAGGRETQYF. The chain joins TRBV7-2 to TRBJ2-5, with D tentatively TRBD2 (7 bases). Per the germline V gene, CDR1 is SGHTA and CDR2 is FQGNSA. The V gene lost 0 bases and the J gene lost 5 bases, with 10 bases spanning the gap. The CDR3 sequence is 14 residues long.

This clonotype showed up many times. The chain employs TRBV12-3 or TRBV12-4 and TRBJ2-5; the match to TRBD1 covers 7 bases. CDR3 length equals 14 residues. The junction had 2 bases not matched to a gene; V was cut back by 0 bases and J by 4 bases. The CDR3 DNA reads TGTGCCAGCAGTTTAGCGGGACAGCTAGAGACCCAGTACTTC. This codes for CASSLAGQLETQYF.

At least ten counts were recorded for this clonotype. This chain uses TRBV6-2 or TRBV6-3 with TRBJ2-7, with 7 bases identical to TRBD1. V shed 5 bases and J 0 bases; nucleotides not matched to a gene: 7. Germline V gene lookup returns CDR1 MNHEY and CDR2 SVGEGT. The CDR3 has 15 residues. The CDR3 loop reads CASSNRGIGSYEQYF. The CDR3, as DNA: TGTGCCAGCAGTAACAGGGGCATAGGCTCCTACGAGCAGTACTTC.

This chain connects TRBV6-6 to TRBJ2-3; TRBD2 agrees at 10 bases. CDR1 and CDR2 (germline): MNHNY, SVGAGI (reference sequence). The V segment lost 6 bases and the J segment 10 bases; nucleotides outside the gene matches: 13. The CDR3 consists of 15 residues. CDR3 protein: CASSDTGTSAISQYF. CDR3 coding DNA: TGTGCCAGCAGCGATACCGGGACTAGCGCTATCTCGCAGTATTTT.

This sequence joins TRBV9 and TRBJ1-2, with 9 nucleotides matching TRBD1. The CDR3 is made up of 15 amino acids. The trim removed 3 bases at V and 5 bases at J, leaving 8 bases unmatched. CDR1 SGDLS and CDR2 YYNGEE come from the germline V gene. CDR3 nucleotide sequence: TGTGCCAGCAGCGCCCGGGACAGGGTTGATTATGGCTACACCTTC. It is translated as CASSARDRVDYGYTF.

The chain carries TRBV7-2 and TRBJ1-5; D unresolved. The CDR3 has 15 amino acids. V was clipped by 0 bases and J by 7 bases, with 13 bases between them. Per germline, CDR1 SGHTA and CDR2 FQGNSA. The CDR3 nucleotides are TGTGCCAGCAGCTTAGCGTCCCCATTAGCCCAGCCCCAGCATTTT. Translating it yields CASSLASPLAQPQHF.

This clonotype was picked up many times. The chain recombines TRBV6-5 with TRBJ2-7; D remains ambiguous. The CDR3 totals 15 residues. Deletions cut 0 bases from V and 2 bases from J, with 11 bases between. The V gene's germline CDR1 is MNHEY and CDR2 SVGAGI. CDR3 in amino acids: CASSYSTDGAYEQYF. In DNA, the CDR3 is TGTGCCAGCAGTTACTCGACGGACGGAGCCTACGAGCAGTACTTC.

As to this clonotype: A much larger clone is a single base away; this may be a read error. The rearrangement uses TRBV5-6 and TRBJ1-2; D uncertain. This CDR3 comprises 15 residues. Germline V gene sequence: CDR1 SGHDT, CDR2 YYEEEE. CDR3 protein: CASILGFDGVEGYTF. The CDR3 region has the DNA TGTGCCAGCATCTTGGGATTTGACGGGGTGGAGGGCTACACCTTC.

This chain connects TRBV27 to TRBJ2-1; 10 bases fit TRBD2. J gave up 9 bases and V 5 bases, and 10 bases lay outside the gene matches. Germline CDR1 reads MNHEY; CDR2 reads SMNVEV (reference sequence). This CDR3 contains 15 residues. For the CDR3, the DNA is TGTGCCAGCAGTCTCGCGGCTAGCGGGGGTAGTGAGCAGTTCTTC. It translates to CASSLAASGGSEQFF.

The CDR3: CASSLSVSGGIEQYF. DNA for the CDR3: TGTGCCAGCAGTTTATCGGTCAGCGGGGGGATCGAGCAGTACTTC. The chain combines TRBV27 with TRBJ2-7; TRBD2 aligns across 9 bases. Germline CDR1 reads MNHEY; CDR2 reads SMNVEV (reference sequence). CDR3 size: 15 residues. The junction had 6 bases not matched to a gene; V was cut back by 0 bases and J by 6 bases.

This clonotype was recorded many times. The chain is built from TRBV5-1 and TRBJ2-5, with TRBD1 as a possible D gene (6 bases). CDR1 is SGHRS, CDR2 YFSETQ, per germline. This CDR3 comprises 14 residues. V dropped 0 bases and J dropped 4 bases, with 10 bases sitting between them. CDR3 amino acids: CASSLDRVTETQYF. The CDR3 region has the DNA TGCGCCAGCAGCTTGGACAGGGTCACAGAGACCCAGTACTTC.

This clonotype was found many times. The genes are TRBV6-6 and TRBJ1-1; 7 positions match TRBD1. Losses at the gene ends were 2 bases for V and 7 bases for J; bases not matched to a gene: 4. The germline V gene encodes CDR1 MNHNY and CDR2 SVGAGI (reference sequence). The CDR3 has 13 residues. The DNA of the CDR3 is TGTGCCAGCAGTTACGTGGGACAGCGTGAAGCTTTCTTT. Translation gives CASSYVGQREAFF.

The chain is built from TRBV12-3 or TRBV12-4 and TRBJ2-7, with 9 bases matching TRBD1. The V and J ends lost 9 bases and 3 bases, in that order; junction bases with no gene match: 9. CDR3 length: 14 residues. CDR3 protein: CASRGQGIFYEQYF. The CDR3 DNA reads TGTGCCAGTAGGGGACAGGGCATCTTCTACGAGCAGTACTTC.

The V call is TRBV9, the J call TRBJ1-3; D ambiguous. Germline CDR1 SGDLS, CDR2 YYNGEE. V lost 0 bases and J lost 0, with 7 bases in between. The CDR3 is 15 residues long. CDR3 in DNA: TGTGCCAGCAGCGTAGATCCTAGCTCTGGAAACACCATATATTTT. This codes for CASSVDPSSGNTIYF.

This clonotype was seen many times. CDR3: CASSVGGQNYGYTF. The CDR3 DNA reads as TGTGCCAGCAGCGTAGGGGGACAGAACTATGGCTACACCTTC. The genes are TRBV9 and TRBJ1-2, with 7 bases lining up with TRBD1. Germline loops: CDR1 SGDLS, CDR2 YYNGEE. The length of the CDR3 is 14 residues. V lost 0 bases, J lost 2 bases, and 1 base stayed unmatched.

The gene calls are TRBV27 and TRBJ2-4; TRBD2 matches at 9 bases. The end of the DNA is better explained by TRBJ2-7, so the J call may be wrong. This CDR3 is 15 amino acids long. Per the germline V gene, CDR1 is MNHEY and CDR2 is SMNVEV (reference sequence). In nucleotides, the CDR3 is TGTGCCAGCAGTTCCCTGGGTAGCGGGAGCTACGAGCAGTACTTC. Translated, it gives CASSSLGSGSYEQYF.

The chain uses TRBV7-2 and TRBJ2-3; D gene unclear. V lost 2 bases to trimming and J lost 3 bases, with 12 bases between them. The CDR3 consists of 15 residues. Germline CDR1 SGHTA, CDR2 FQGNSA. DNA for the CDR3: TGTGCCAGCAGCTTAATCCCCCTAGTAACAGATACGCAGTATTTT. Amino acids: CASSLIPLVTDTQYF.

This clonotype has a count of ten or more. The chain has TRBV7-2 and TRBJ2-6, with D unclear. The CDR3 is 15 residues long. Trimming left V 3 bases short and J 0 bases short, with 6 bases between. Germline CDR1 SGHTA, CDR2 FQGNSA. CDR3 nucleotide sequence: TGTGCCAGCAGCTTCGAGAGCTCTGGGGCCAACGTCCTGACTTTC. Protein product: CASSFESSGANVLTF. The full variable domain, in which reference TRBV7-2 and TRBJ2-6 provide the parts outside the CDR3, is GAGVSQSPSNKVTEKGKDVELRCDPISGHTALYWYRQSLGQGLEFLIYFQGNSAPDKSGLPSDRFSAERTGGSVSTLTIQRTQQEDSAVYLCASSFESSGANVLTFGAGSRLTVL.

This clonotype was detected many times. The rearrangement joins TRBV28 to TRBJ1-2, with D uncertain. Looked up from germline, CDR1 is MDHEN and CDR2 is SYDVKM. The CDR3 spans 13 residues. V was clipped by 5 bases and J by 4 bases, with 11 bases between them. The CDR3 reads CASSTLIPYGYTF. DNA of the CDR3: TGTGCCAGCAGTACACTCATCCCCTATGGCTACACCTTC.

This chain joins TRBV5-6 and TRBJ1-6, with D possibly being TRBD1 (5 bases). Per the germline V gene, CDR1 is SGHDT and CDR2 is YYEEEE. This CDR3 is built from 15 residues. V was cut by 4 bases and J by 5 bases, with 13 bases left in between. The CDR3 DNA follows: TGTGCCAGCAGCGCCCAGGGACCGAATAATTCACCCCTCCACTTT. Translated: CASSAQGPNNSPLHF.

The chain employs TRBV5-1 and TRBJ2-2; no clear D gene. V dropped 8 bases and J dropped 5 bases, with 13 bases sitting between them. Germline CDR1 reads SGHRS; CDR2 reads YFSETQ. This CDR3 contains 13 residues. The CDR3 DNA is TGCGCCAGTGAACTTATGGGGACCGGGGAGCTGTTTTTT. It specifies CASELMGTGELFF. The full variable domain, its missing parts supplied by reference TRBV5-1 and TRBJ2-2, is KAGVTQTPRYLIKTRGQQVTLSCSPISGHRSVSWYQQTPGQGLQFLFEYFSETQRNKGNFPGRFSGRQFSNSRSEMNVSTLELGDSALYLCASELMGTGELFFGEGSRLTVL.

This clonotype appeared many times. This chain uses TRBV18 with TRBJ2-6; D gene ambiguous. V was cut by 1 base and J by 4 bases, with 11 bases left in between. Germline V gene lookup returns CDR1 KGHSH and CDR2 LQKENI. This CDR3 comprises 16 residues. The CDR3 DNA reads TGTGCCAGCTCACCACTCAGACCTCTGGGGGCCAACGTCCTGACTTTC. This translates into CASSPLRPLGANVLTF.